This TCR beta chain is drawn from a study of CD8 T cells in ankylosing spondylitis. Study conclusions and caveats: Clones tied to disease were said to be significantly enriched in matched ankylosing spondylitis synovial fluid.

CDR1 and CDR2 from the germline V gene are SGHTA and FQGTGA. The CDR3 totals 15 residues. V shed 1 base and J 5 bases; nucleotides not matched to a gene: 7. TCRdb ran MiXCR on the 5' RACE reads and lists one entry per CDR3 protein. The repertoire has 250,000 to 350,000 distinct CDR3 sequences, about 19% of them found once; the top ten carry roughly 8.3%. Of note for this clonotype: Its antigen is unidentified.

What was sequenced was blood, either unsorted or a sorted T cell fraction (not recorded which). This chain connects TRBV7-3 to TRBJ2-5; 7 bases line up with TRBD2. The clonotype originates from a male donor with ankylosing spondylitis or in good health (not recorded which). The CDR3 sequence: CASSLMSSGGETQYF. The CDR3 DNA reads TGTGCCAGCAGCTTAATGTCTAGCGGTGGGGAGACCCAGTACTTC. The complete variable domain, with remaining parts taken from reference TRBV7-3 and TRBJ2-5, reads GAGVSQTPSNKVTEKGKYVELRCDPISGHTALYWYRQSLGQGPEFLIYFQGTGAADDSGLPNDRFFAVRPEGSVSTLKIQRTERGDSAVYLCASSLMSSGGETQYFGPGTRLLVL.